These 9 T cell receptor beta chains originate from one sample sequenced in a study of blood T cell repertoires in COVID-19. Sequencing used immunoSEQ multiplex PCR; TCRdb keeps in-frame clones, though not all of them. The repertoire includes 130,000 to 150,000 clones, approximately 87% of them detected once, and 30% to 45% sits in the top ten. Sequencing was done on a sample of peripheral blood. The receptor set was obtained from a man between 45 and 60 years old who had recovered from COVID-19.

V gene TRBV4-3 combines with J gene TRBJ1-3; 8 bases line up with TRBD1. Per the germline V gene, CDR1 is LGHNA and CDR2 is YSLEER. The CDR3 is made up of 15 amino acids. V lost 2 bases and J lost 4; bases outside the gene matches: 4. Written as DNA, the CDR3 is TGCGCCAGCAGCCAACTGACAGGGGCCGGAAACACCATATATTTT. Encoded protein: CASSQLTGAGNTIYF.

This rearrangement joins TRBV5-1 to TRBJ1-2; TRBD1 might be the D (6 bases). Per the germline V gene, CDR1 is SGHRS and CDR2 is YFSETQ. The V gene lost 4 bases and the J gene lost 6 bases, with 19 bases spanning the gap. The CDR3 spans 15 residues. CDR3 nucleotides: TGCGCCAGCAGCCGGGAACAGGGATTAATTGATGGCTACACCTTC. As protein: CASSREQGLIDGYTF.

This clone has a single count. The CDR3 DNA follows: TGTGCCAGCAGTCCCCAGGGTGGGCAGCCCCAGCATTTT. Translated: CASSPQGGQPQHF. This chain joins TRBV12-3 or TRBV12-4 and TRBJ1-5, with a weak D call TRBD1 (5 bases). Trimming cost V 5 bases and J 7 bases, with 12 bases left between them. The CDR3 covers 13 residues.

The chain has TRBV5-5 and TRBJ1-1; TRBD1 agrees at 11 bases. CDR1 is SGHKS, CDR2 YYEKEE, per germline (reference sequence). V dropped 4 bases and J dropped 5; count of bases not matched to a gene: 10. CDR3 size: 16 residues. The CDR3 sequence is CASSPWTGGSRTEAFF. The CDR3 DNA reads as TGTGCCAGCAGCCCCTGGACAGGGGGCAGTCGGACTGAAGCTTTCTTT.

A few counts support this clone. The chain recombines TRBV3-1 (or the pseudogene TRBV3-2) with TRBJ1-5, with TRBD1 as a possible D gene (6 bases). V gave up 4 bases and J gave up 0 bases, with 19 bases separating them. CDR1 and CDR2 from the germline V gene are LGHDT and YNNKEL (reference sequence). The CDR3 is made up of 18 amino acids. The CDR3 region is CASSLGVQGAYSNQPQHF. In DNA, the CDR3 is TGTGCCAGCAGCCTCGGCGTACAGGGAGCTTATAGCAATCAGCCCCAGCATTTT.

CDR3 coding DNA: TGTGCCAGCAGCTCAAGACAGGGGCTGTCCGGGGAGCTGTTTTTT. It specifies CASSSRQGLSGELFF. This rearrangement joins TRBV2 to TRBJ2-2, with 8 nucleotides matching TRBD1. Germline V CDR1 and CDR2: SNHLY, FYNNEI. V was clipped by 6 bases and J by 6 bases; unmatched bases: 9. The CDR3 is 15 amino acids.

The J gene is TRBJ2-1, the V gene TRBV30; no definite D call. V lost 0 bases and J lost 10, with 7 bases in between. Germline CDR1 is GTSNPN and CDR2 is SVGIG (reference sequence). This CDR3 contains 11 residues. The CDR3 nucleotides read TGTGCCTGGAGTGTGGTGGAGGAGCAGTTCTTC. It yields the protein CAWSVVEEQFF.

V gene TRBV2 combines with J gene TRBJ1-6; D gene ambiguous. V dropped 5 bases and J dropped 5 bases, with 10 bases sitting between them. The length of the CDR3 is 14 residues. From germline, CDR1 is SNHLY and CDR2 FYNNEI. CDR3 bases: TGTGCCAGCAGTTCGGAACAGCATAATTCACCCCTCCACTTT. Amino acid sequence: CASSSEQHNSPLHF.

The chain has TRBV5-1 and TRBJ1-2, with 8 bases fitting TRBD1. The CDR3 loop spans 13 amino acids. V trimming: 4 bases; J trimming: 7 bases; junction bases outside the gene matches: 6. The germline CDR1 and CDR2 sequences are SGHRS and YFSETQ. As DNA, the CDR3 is TGCGCCAGCAGCATGGACAGGGAGGGTGGCTACACCTTC. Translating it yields CASSMDREGGYTF. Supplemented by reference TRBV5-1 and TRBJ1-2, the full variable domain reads KAGVTQTPRYLIKTRGQQVTLSCSPISGHRSVSWYQQTPGQGLQFLFEYFSETQRNKGNFPGRFSGRQFSNSRSEMNVSTLELGDSALYLCASSMDREGGYTFGSGTRLTVV.